This T cell receptor beta chain was obtained from a study of shared clonotypes between healthy human individuals. Study-wide findings and caveats: Sorted-subset sequencing was shown by rarefaction to be incomplete despite large depth.

Concerning this clone itself: The antigen remains undetermined.

Data came from immunoSEQ multiplex PCR; TCRdb stores just in-frame clones and leaves some out. The sample lists 2.5 million or so clones, approximately 92% seen once, with 0.11% to 0.15% in the top ten. The CDR3 loop spans 16 amino acids. The V and J ends lost 1 base and 3 bases, in that order; junction bases with no gene match: 5. Germline lookup yields CDR1 KGHSH and CDR2 LQKENI. V and J are TRBV18 and TRBJ2-5, with TRBD2 matching 10 bases. The material sequenced was naive CD4+ T cells sorted from blood. Documented subset: CD45RA+ positively selected. This receptor was obtained from a man aged 18 to 35 in good health. CDR3 region: CASSPLGTSAKETQYF. In DNA form, the CDR3 reads TGTGCCAGCTCACCACTGGGGACTAGCGCGAAAGAGACCCAGTACTTC.